One T cell receptor (beta chain) is described in this entry. TCRdb ran MiXCR on the RT-PCR reads and lists one entry per CDR3 protein. The data contain more than 600,000 distinct CDR3 sequences, 13% to 15% of them singletons. Trimming removed 0 bases at V and 10 bases at J, with 16 bases between. The CDR3 has 15 residues. Per the germline V gene, CDR1 is MGHRA and CDR2 is YSYEKL. The TCR was taken from a female donor in good health, serving as a healthy control. This chain connects TRBV4-1 to TRBJ2-1; possible D gene TRBD1, 6 bases. The sequencing input was memory CD4+ T cells from blood. The CDR3 nucleotides are TGCGCCAGCAGCCAAGATTCCCAAACAGGGCGCGAGCAGTTCTTC. Amino acid sequence: CASSQDSQTGREQFF.